A selection of T cell receptor beta chains follows, all from one sample in a study of shared clonotypes between healthy human individuals. Assay used: immunoSEQ multiplex PCR; TCRdb lists only in-frame clones, some missing. The sample lists approximately 1.1 million clones; about four fifths were seen once. The sample was memory CD4+ T cells from PBMCs. These receptors were taken from a man aged 18 to 30 in good health. Some clones in this sample may be carry-over from other donors' samples. CDR3s include the opening cysteine and the closing phenylalanine or tryptophan. A D gene is named only where the DNA matches it firmly. Only some rows state a clone size, as once, few, many or a class for expanded clones.

d_gene	abundance	v_gene	j_gene	CDR3aa	CDR3nt
TRBD1	NA	TRBV7-2	TRBJ1-1	CASSKQGVGTEAFF	TGTGCCAGCAGCAAACAGGGGGTCGGCACTGAAGCTTTCTTT
TRBD1	once	TRBV19	TRBJ2-7	CASSLTGGNAYEQYF	TGTGCCAGTAGTCTTACAGGGGGGAATGCCTACGAGCAGTACTTC
NA	NA	TRBV5-8	TRBJ2-2	CASSLAYSNTGELFF	TGTGCCAGCAGCTTGGCTTATTCGAACACCGGGGAGCTGTTTTTT
NA	NA	TRBV28	TRBJ1-1	CASSSLGGEAFF	TGTGCCAGCAGTTCCCTCGGGGGTGAGGCTTTCTTT
NA	NA	TRBV29-1	TRBJ1-1	CSVEPLILSEAFF	TGCAGCGTTGAACCTCTAATTTTATCTGAAGCTTTCTTT
NA	NA	TRBV7-2	TRBJ1-1	CASSSSRGLEAFF	TGTGCCAGCAGCTCCTCCCGCGGGCTCGAAGCTTTCTTT
NA	NA	TRBV2	TRBJ2-5	CASTPGTRQETQYF	TGTGCCAGCACCCCTGGGACAAGACAAGAGACCCAGTACTTC
TRBD2	NA	TRBV29-1	TRBJ2-5	CSGLAGWETQYF	TGCAGCGGACTAGCGGGATGGGAGACCCAGTACTTC
NA	NA	TRBV2	TRBJ2-5	CASRDTGHSATQYF	TGTGCCAGCCGGGACACGGGCCATTCTGCGACCCAGTACTTC
NA	NA	TRBV5-1	TRBJ2-7	CASSSRPFYEQYF	TGCGCCAGCAGCTCCCGACCGTTTTACGAGCAGTACTTC
NA	NA	TRBV28	TRBJ1-2	CASSLGGNYGYTF	TGTGCCAGCAGTTTAGGTGGGAACTATGGCTACACCTTC
NA	once	TRBV28	TRBJ2-7	CASSPRYHEQYF	TGTGCCAGCAGTCCGCGATATCACGAGCAGTACTTC
NA	once	TRBV6-4	TRBJ2-3	CASSEYSGDTQYF	TGTGCCAGCAGTGAATACTCCGGGGATACGCAGTATTTT
TRBD2	NA	TRBV7-9	TRBJ2-7	CASSFLSGRAFVYEQYF	TGTGCCAGCAGCTTTTTAAGCGGGAGGGCCTTTGTTTACGAGCAGTACTTC
NA	NA	TRBV27	TRBJ2-7	CASSATVRDGRRILYEQYF	TGTGCCAGCAGTGCGACCGTCCGGGACGGCCGTAGAATCCTCTACGAGCAGTACTTC
TRBD1	NA	TRBV5-1	TRBJ1-2	CASSDPTGDNYGYTF	TGCGCCAGCAGCGACCCGACAGGGGATAACTATGGCTACACCTTC
NA	NA	TRBV5-1	TRBJ2-5	CASKQPGQGTQYF	TGCGCCAGCAAACAACCGGGGCAAGGGACCCAGTACTTC
NA	NA	TRBV28	TRBJ1-2	CASSMDINYGYTF	TGTGCCAGCAGCATGGACATCAACTATGGCTACACCTTC
NA	NA	TRBV2	TRBJ2-1	CASSEGLTEQFF	TGTGCCAGCAGTGAAGGTCTGACTGAGCAGTTCTTC
NA	NA	TRBV10-3	TRBJ2-5	CAISEEETQYF	TGTGCCATCAGTGAGGAAGAGACCCAGTACTTC
NA	NA	TRBV5-6	TRBJ1-3	CASSLGTDARRNTIYF	TGTGCCAGCAGCTTAGGGACGGACGCGCGGCGGAACACCATATATTTT
TRBD2	NA	TRBV4-1	TRBJ2-2	CASRGTSGRARTGELFF	TGCGCCAGCAGGGGGACTAGCGGGAGGGCCAGGACCGGGGAGCTGTTTTTT
NA	once	TRBV11-2	TRBJ2-7	CASSLGLPEQYF	TGTGCCAGCAGCTTAGGGCTGCCCGAGCAGTACTTC
NA	NA	TRBV6-4	TRBJ1-5	CASTKRYPGRVPFGNQPQHF	TGTGCCAGTACGAAACGATACCCCGGGAGGGTTCCCTTTGGCAATCAGCCCCAGCATTTT
NA	NA	TRBV30	TRBJ1-2	CAWSETGTNYGYTF	TGTGCCTGGAGTGAGACGGGGACTAACTATGGCTACACCTTC
TRBD2	few	TRBV29-1	TRBJ2-3	CSAWGLAGASDTQYF	TGCAGCGCCTGGGGGCTAGCGGGGGCATCAGATACGCAGTATTTT
TRBD2	NA	TRBV4-1	TRBJ2-4	CASSQGPGGLGKNIQYF	TGCGCCAGCAGCCAGGGACCGGGAGGACTAGGCAAAAACATTCAGTACTTC
NA	NA	TRBV28	TRBJ2-2	CASYSRGAPAGELFF	TGTGCCAGTTACTCCCGGGGCGCCCCGGCCGGGGAGCTGTTTTTT
TRBD1	NA	TRBV27	TRBJ1-5	CASSPGTGATNQPQHF	TGTGCCAGCAGCCCCGGGACAGGGGCTACCAATCAGCCCCAGCATTTT
NA	NA	TRBV7-3	TRBJ2-7	CASSQGGEQYF	TGTGCCAGCAGCCAAGGAGGCGAGCAGTACTTC
NA	NA	TRBV11-2	TRBJ2-1	CASSSLHNEQFF	TGTGCCAGCAGCTCCCTTCACAATGAGCAGTTCTTC
NA	NA	TRBV30	TRBJ1-5	CAWSVSGGRSNQPQHF	TGTGCCTGGAGTGTCTCGGGGGGGAGAAGCAATCAGCCCCAGCATTTT
NA	NA	TRBV4-1	TRBJ2-5	CASSQDRGLGGETQYF	TGCGCCAGCAGCCAAGATCGGGGGCTTGGAGGAGAGACCCAGTACTTC
NA	NA	TRBV28	TRBJ2-7	CASSLPHSF	TGTGCCAGCAGTTTGCCCCATTCCTTC
TRBD1	NA	TRBV4-3	TRBJ2-1	CASSQTGTTYNEQFF	TGCGCCAGCAGCCAGACAGGGACCACCTACAATGAGCAGTTCTTC
TRBD1	NA	TRBV2	TRBJ1-4	CASSTTGVANEKLFF	TGTGCCAGCAGTACGACAGGGGTTGCCAATGAAAAACTGTTTTTT
TRBD1	NA	TRBV27	TRBJ1-2	CASRNPGTGGVGYTF	TGTGCCAGCAGGAATCCCGGGACAGGGGGTGTTGGCTACACCTTC
NA	NA	TRBV4-1	TRBJ2-1	CASSNLPVEAQFF	TGCGCCAGCAGCAACCTACCTGTGGAGGCGCAGTTCTTC
NA	NA	TRBV6-6	TRBJ2-1	CASGRDFDNEQFF	TGTGCCAGCGGGCGGGACTTCGACAATGAGCAGTTCTTC
TRBD1	NA	TRBV11-2	TRBJ1-1	CASSLEAGGRTEAFF	TGTGCCAGCAGCTTAGAGGCAGGGGGCAGGACTGAAGCTTTCTTT
NA	NA	TRBV5-6	TRBJ2-7	CASSFHYEQYF	TGTGCCAGCAGCTTCCACTACGAGCAGTACTTC
NA	NA	TRBV12-2	TRBJ1-1	CASRSRGALNTEAFF	TGTGCAAGTCGGTCTAGGGGGGCCCTGAACACTGAAGCTTTCTTT
TRBD2	NA	TRBV7-6	TRBJ2-3	CASSLVREHPDTQYF	TGTGCCAGCAGCTTAGTGCGGGAGCACCCAGATACGCAGTATTTT
TRBD2	few	TRBV28	TRBJ2-1	CAFGGLANNEQFF	TGTGCTTTTGGGGGACTAGCAAACAATGAGCAGTTCTTC
TRBD1	few	TRBV19	TRBJ1-1	CASSADRGTEAFF	TGTGCCAGTAGTGCCGACAGGGGAACTGAAGCTTTCTTT
NA	NA	TRBV28	TRBJ2-3	CASTTSIDTQYF	TGTGCCAGCACCACGAGTATAGATACGCAGTATTTT
TRBD2	few	TRBV29-1	TRBJ2-3	CSVGSGIASTDTQYF	TGCAGCGTTGGCAGCGGGATCGCTAGCACAGATACGCAGTATTTT
NA	NA	TRBV11-2	TRBJ2-7	CASSLDRASYEQYF	TGTGCCAGCAGCTTAGATCGCGCATCCTACGAGCAGTACTTC
NA	NA	TRBV5-4	TRBJ2-3	CASSADHKGDTQYF	TGTGCCAGCAGCGCAGACCACAAGGGGGATACGCAGTATTTT
NA	few	TRBV30	TRBJ1-1	CAWSAEKEAFF	TGTGCCTGGAGTGCAGAGAAGGAAGCTTTCTTT
TRBD1	NA	TRBV11-2	TRBJ1-1	CASSFYGQGGTEAFF	TGTGCCAGCAGCTTTTACGGACAGGGAGGGACTGAAGCTTTCTTT